This T cell receptor beta chain was observed in a study of T cells in Graves' hyperthyroidism and ophthalmopathy. Germline V gene data show CDR1 as MNHNS and CDR2 as SASEGT. J gave up 3 bases and V 5 bases, and 15 bases lay outside the gene matches. There are 18 residues in the CDR3. Patients aged 18 to 65 had newly diagnosed hyperthyroidism that had lasted under 2 months. Patients with uncontrolled infections, other autoimmune diseases, pregnancy or lactation were excluded. In making diagnoses, clinical symptoms, serum thyroxine and TRAb, thyroid ultrasound and orbital computed tomography were all used. Amplified TCR beta CDR3 regions derived from RNA transcripts. HTBI primers were employed in a first-round RT-PCR of the TCR CDR3. MiXCR was run by TCRdb on the multiplex PCR reads, yielding one entry per CDR3 protein. The data hold approximately 420,000 distinct CDR3 sequences, with roughly 13% observed a single time.

This clonotype was seen repeatedly, ten times or more. The sequence derives from a woman under 30 with Graves' hyperthyroidism. The V gene is TRBV6-1, the J gene TRBJ2-2; 7 nucleotides line up with TRBD2. The specimen was blood. The CDR3 nucleotides read TGTGCCAGCAGTCCTAAGGTGGTGGGAGGGCGTCACACCGGGGAGCTGTTTTTT. Translation: CASSPKVVGGRHTGELFF.